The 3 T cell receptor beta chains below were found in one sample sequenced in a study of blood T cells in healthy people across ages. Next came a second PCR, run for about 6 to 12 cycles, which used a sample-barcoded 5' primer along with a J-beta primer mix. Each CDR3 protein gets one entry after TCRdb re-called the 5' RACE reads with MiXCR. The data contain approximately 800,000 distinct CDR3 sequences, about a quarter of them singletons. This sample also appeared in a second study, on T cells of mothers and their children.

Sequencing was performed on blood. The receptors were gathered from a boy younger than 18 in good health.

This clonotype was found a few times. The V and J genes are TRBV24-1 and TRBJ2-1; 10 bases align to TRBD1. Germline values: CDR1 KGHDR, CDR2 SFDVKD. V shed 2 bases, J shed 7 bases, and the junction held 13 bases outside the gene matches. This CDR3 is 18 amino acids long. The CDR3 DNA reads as TGTGCCACCAGTGATTCAAATCCGGGACAGGGGTTTAGGAATGAGCAGTTCTTC. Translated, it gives CATSDSNPGQGFRNEQFF.

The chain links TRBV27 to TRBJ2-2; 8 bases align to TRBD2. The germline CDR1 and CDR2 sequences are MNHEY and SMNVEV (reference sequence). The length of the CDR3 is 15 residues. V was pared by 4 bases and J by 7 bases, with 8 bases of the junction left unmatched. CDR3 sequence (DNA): TGTGCCAGCAGTTGGCGGGGGGCTAAGTTCGGGGAGCTGTTTTTT. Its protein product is CASSWRGAKFGELFF.

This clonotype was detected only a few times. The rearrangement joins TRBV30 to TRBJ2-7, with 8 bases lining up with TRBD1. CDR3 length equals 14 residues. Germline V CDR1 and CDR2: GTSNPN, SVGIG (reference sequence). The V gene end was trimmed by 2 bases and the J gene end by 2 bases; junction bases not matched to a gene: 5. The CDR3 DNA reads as TGTGCCTGGAGTATCGGACAGGGCCCCTACGAGCAGTACTTC. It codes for CAWSIGQGPYEQYF.